One and the same sample provided the 7 T cell receptor beta chains below, sequenced in a study of blood T cell repertoires in COVID-19. Assay: immunoSEQ multiplex PCR; the TCRdb copy retains only in-frame clones and omits some. Altogether 200,000 to 250,000 clones are present, roughly 86% being singletons, with the ten largest covering approximately 10%. The sequencing sample was made of peripheral blood. The source is a woman in her fifties or sixties with COVID-19, enrolled during active disease.

This clone was seen a single time. J is TRBJ1-2 and V is TRBV2, with D unclear. Trimming pared 8 bases from V and 7 bases from J, leaving 17 bases between. Germline V lookup: CDR1 SNHLY, CDR2 FYNNEI. The CDR3 has 13 residues. CDR3 bases: TGTGCCAGCTTGTGGAGGGAATTGTTTGGCTACACCTTC. Translation gives CASLWRELFGYTF.

The chain links TRBV5-5 to TRBJ2-3; 9 bases are a match to TRBD2. Germline V gives CDR1 SGHKS, CDR2 YYEKEE (reference sequence). The CDR3 covers 15 residues. V lost 2 bases and J lost 2; bases outside the gene matches: 3. The CDR3 nucleotides are TGTGCCAGCAGCTTCCCTAGCGGGGTCACAGATACGCAGTATTTT. The encoded protein is CASSFPSGVTDTQYF.

This chain joins TRBV19 and TRBJ1-6; 9 bases line up with TRBD1. In germline, CDR1 is LNHDA, CDR2 SQIVND (reference sequence). The trim removed 4 bases at V and 7 bases at J, leaving 5 bases unmatched. There are 15 residues in the CDR3. CDR3 coding DNA: TGTGCCAGTAGTACCGAGGGACAGGGAAATTCACCCCTCCACTTT. Amino acids: CASSTEGQGNSPLHF.

The gene calls are TRBV6-6 and TRBJ1-5, with no clear D. Germline lookup yields CDR1 MNHNY and CDR2 SVGAGI (reference sequence). The CDR3 is 14 amino acids. The ends were cut back, 2 bases at V and 3 bases at J, with 8 bases in the middle. The chain's CDR3 is CASSYARFNQPQHF. Here the CDR3 DNA reads TGTGCCAGCAGTTACGCCAGGTTCAATCAGCCCCAGCATTTT.

The V gene is TRBV7-2, the J gene TRBJ2-7; the D gene is possibly TRBD1 (5 bases). Germline CDR1 and CDR2: SGHTA and FQGNSA. This CDR3 comprises 14 residues. Trimming pared 6 bases from V and 1 base from J, leaving 13 bases between. The CDR3 loop is CASSPIQGSYEQYF. The CDR3 nucleotides are TGTGCCAGCAGTCCCATTCAGGGTTCCTACGAGCAGTACTTC.

CDR3 DNA sequence: TGTGCCAGTAGTAGTCGCCGGGATGAGCAGTTCTTC. It encodes CASSSRRDEQFF. V and J are TRBV19 and TRBJ2-1; D gene ambiguous. Between the trimmed V and J ends, which lost 4 bases and 8 bases, there was a span of 9 bases. Per germline, CDR1 LNHDA and CDR2 SQIVND (reference sequence). CDR3 size: 12 residues.

This clone was seen just once. This chain joins TRBV3-1 (or the pseudogene TRBV3-2) and TRBJ1-1; D is unresolved. V gave up 2 bases and J gave up 4 bases, with 8 bases separating them. In germline, CDR1 is LGHDT, CDR2 YNNKEL (reference sequence). This CDR3 spans 13 amino acids. The CDR3 sequence: CASSQSRFTEAFF. Written as DNA, the CDR3 is TGTGCCAGCAGCCAAAGCAGGTTCACTGAAGCTTTCTTT.